The clone carrying this T cell receptor beta chain showed up just once. What it binds is not known. Single viable CD3+CD4+CD8-CD45RO+ cells were sorted as the memory CD4+ T cells. This sample is part of a study of memory CD4+ T cells and cytomegalovirus serostatus. Whole-study context: Donors were healthy Belgian adults, fewer than ten CMV seropositive and fewer than 30 seronegative.

Study observations and caveats: Of approximately 150 reported CMV TCRbeta sequences, 65 to 85 were found in memory CD4+ repertoires.

Authors' methods: After removing out-of-frame reads, around 2,000,000 distinct TCRbeta sequences remained. The repertoire was sequenced with immunoSEQ multiplex PCR; TCRdb's copy has only in-frame clones and lacks some. V, J and clone size reflect that table, while D and trimming were determined from the DNA. The sample holds about 60,000 clones, more than 65% seen once. Trimming cost V 2 bases and J 5 bases; bases outside gene matches: 8. Per the germline V gene, CDR1 is SGHTA and CDR2 is FQGTGA. The CDR3 extends over 15 amino acids. This TCR was sampled from an adult in good health and CMV-seronegative. Some clones in this sample may be carry-over from other donors' samples. The chain employs TRBV7-3 and TRBJ2-5, with 7 bases fitting TRBD2. Source material: memory CD4+ T cells from blood. CDR3 in amino acids: CASSLAGTMGETQYF. The CDR3 DNA is TGTGCCAGCAGCTTAGCAGGGACTATGGGGGAGACCCAGTACTTC.